The 12 T cell receptor beta chains presented below share a single source sample, sequenced in a study of blood T cells in healthy people across ages. With a J-beta primer mix and a sample-barcoded 5' primer, a second PCR ran about 7 to 12 cycles. TCRdb redid the calling of the 5' RACE reads with MiXCR, one entry per CDR3 protein. This table has about 800,000 distinct CDR3 sequences, roughly 64% appearing once. The sequencing sample was made of blood. The receptors were gathered from a man aged 25-45 years in good health.

The chain joins TRBV7-9 to TRBJ1-2; D perhaps matches TRBD1 (5 bases). The length of the CDR3 is 14 residues. In germline, CDR1 is SEHNR, CDR2 FQNEAQ (reference sequence). V was clipped by 7 bases and J by 8 bases, with 20 bases between them. The CDR3 spells CASTPLQGQGGYTF. Here the CDR3 DNA reads TGTGCCAGCACCCCCCTGCAGGGTCAAGGGGGCTACACCTTC. The whole variable domain, filled in from reference TRBV7-9 and TRBJ1-2, reads DTGVSQNPRHKITKRGQNVTFRCDPISEHNRLYWYRQTLGQGPEFLTYFQNEAQLEKSRLLSDRFSAERPKGSFSTLEIQRTEQGDSAMYLCASTPLQGQGGYTFGSGTRLTVV.

The V and J genes are TRBV9 and TRBJ2-3; D tentatively fits TRBD1 or TRBD2 (5 bases each). Germline-derived CDR1 and CDR2 are SGDLS and YYNGEE. Trimming cost V 3 bases and J 3 bases, with 14 bases left between them. The CDR3 consists of 15 residues. The CDR3 coding sequence is TGTGCCAGCAGCGCGGGACGAGGGTTAACAGATACGCAGTATTTT. Translated: CASSAGRGLTDTQYF. Full variable domain (remainder filled in from reference TRBV9 and TRBJ2-3): DSGVTQTPKHLITATGQRVTLRCSPRSGDLSVYWYQQSLDQGLQFLIQYYNGEERAKGNILERFSAQQFPDLHSELNLSSLELGDSALYFCASSAGRGLTDTQYFGPGTRLTVL.

This clonotype was counted only a few times. The chain joins TRBV12-3 or TRBV12-4 to TRBJ2-6, with a tentative D call TRBD1 (5 bases). The CDR3 extends over 17 amino acids. V lost 10 bases to trimming and J lost 4 bases, with 23 bases between them. The CDR3, as DNA: TGTGCCATCAGAATCCAACCCGCGTCAGGGGGGGCCAACGTCCTGACTTTC. This gives the protein CAIRIQPASGGANVLTF.

The genes are TRBV5-1 and TRBJ2-2; unclear D gene. The CDR3 covers 15 residues. CDR1 SGHRS and CDR2 YFSETQ come from the germline V gene. V was shortened by 0 bases and J by 2 bases, with 8 bases between the two germline ends. CDR3 sequence reads: CASSLGHPNTGELFF. The CDR3 DNA is TGCGCCAGCAGCTTGGGACATCCTAACACCGGGGAGCTGTTTTTT.

This sequence joins TRBV18 and TRBJ1-2; 7 nucleotides align to TRBD1. The CDR3 covers 12 residues. Per germline, CDR1 KGHSH and CDR2 LQKENI. Trimming cost V 6 bases and J 11 bases; bases outside gene matches: 9. CDR3 in amino acids: CASSPGQELYTF. The CDR3 region has the DNA TGTGCCAGCTCGCCCGGACAGGAACTTTACACCTTC. The whole variable domain, remainder taken from reference TRBV18 and TRBJ1-2, is NAGVMQNPRHLVRRRGQEARLRCSPMKGHSHVYWYRQLPEEGLKFMVYLQKENIIDESGMPKERFSAEFPKEGPSILRIQQVVRGDSAAYFCASSPGQELYTFGSGTRLTVV.

This clonotype has a handful of counts. The chain recombines TRBV29-1 with TRBJ2-7; 7 bases are a match to TRBD1. Germline trimming cut 2 bases from V and 0 bases from J; bases unmatched to any gene: 4. Germline V gives CDR1 SQVTM, CDR2 ANQGSEA. The CDR3 is made up of 14 amino acids. The CDR3 DNA follows: TGCAGCGTTGAATCCCGGGACAGCTCCTACGAGCAGTACTTC. It is translated as CSVESRDSSYEQYF.

The V and J genes are TRBV6-6 and TRBJ1-2; tentative D call: TRBD1 (5 bases). From germline, CDR1 is MNHNY and CDR2 SVGAGI (reference sequence). V gave up 2 bases and J gave up 3 bases, with 10 bases separating them. The length of the CDR3 is 14 residues. The chain's CDR3 is CASSYDGADYGYTF. CDR3 coding DNA: TGTGCCAGCAGTTACGACGGGGCTGACTATGGCTACACCTTC.

Of note for this clonotype: It is likely a read error, because the conserved phenylalanine at the end of the CDR3 is missing. This sequence joins TRBV5-1 and TRBJ2-5, with D hard to call. This CDR3 has 12 residues. CDR1 and CDR2 (germline): SGHRS, YFSETQ. With 4 bases removed from V and 4 bases from J, the gap between germline ends came to 8 bases. This chain's CDR3 is CASSSDGETQYL. CDR3 in DNA: TGCGCCAGCAGCAGCGATGGAGAGACCCAGTACTTA.

The chain combines TRBV7-2 with TRBJ2-3; D uncertain. There are 15 residues in the CDR3. Trimming took off 1 base at V and 0 bases at J, with 8 bases between the two ends. Germline V lookup: CDR1 SGHTA, CDR2 FQGNSA. The CDR3 is CASSLDRASTDTQYF. CDR3 sequence (DNA): TGTGCCAGCAGCTTAGACCGGGCGAGCACAGATACGCAGTATTTT.

The genes are TRBV20-1 and TRBJ1-1; D may be TRBD1 (6 bases). CDR1 is DFQATT and CDR2 is SNEGSKA in the germline V gene (reference sequence). The V end lost 3 bases, the J end lost 7 bases, and 12 bases lay between the germline ends. There are 12 residues in the CDR3. CDR3 sequence (DNA): TGCAGTGCTAGTAGGGGGTTGGGTGAAGCTTTCTTT. Its protein product is CSASRGLGEAFF.

The gene calls are TRBV7-9 and TRBJ2-1; a weak D match, TRBD2 (5 bases). This CDR3 region has 11 residues. Trimming shortened V by 8 bases and J by 9 bases, and 11 bases separated the two germline ends. Germline V lookup: CDR1 SEHNR, CDR2 FQNEAQ (reference sequence). The CDR3 DNA is TGTGCCAGCGGAACCGGAGGTGAGCAGTTCTTC. Translated, it gives CASGTGGEQFF.

A word on this clonotype: A much larger clone lies one base from this, so it may be a read error. This chain links TRBV6-5 with TRBJ2-7; TRBD1 agrees at 7 bases. The V gene end was trimmed by 5 bases and the J gene end by 7 bases; junction bases not matched to a gene: 8. This CDR3 comprises 13 residues. The germline gives CDR1 MNHEY, CDR2 SVGAGI. CDR3 DNA: TGTGCCAGCAGTCCCTTAGGGGGCAATGAGCAGTACTTC. Encoded protein: CASSPLGGNEQYF.